Reported below is one T cell receptor (beta chain). The antigen is not known. The data were taken from a study of memory CD8 T cells in hepatitis C reinfection. Study overall: Chronic HCV followed reinfection in two donors who cleared primary infection. Whole-study findings and limits: Only four to six donors prevented definitive conclusions about public clonotypes.

V lost 5 bases and J 3 bases, leaving 11 bases between the germline ends. Germline-derived CDR1 and CDR2 are SGHNT and YENEEA. The CDR3 contains 14 residues. Noted time point: pre-reinfection, 55 to 20 weeks before reinfection detection. The sorted cells went straight to TCR sequencing with no prior in vitro expansion. People who inject drugs from Montreal's HEPCO study were the donors. At all three reinfection time points, viable CD3+ CD8+ CD45RO- cells from a couple of donors served as controls. The table came from immunoSEQ multiplex PCR; TCRdb's copy has only in-frame clones and leaves some out. This sample has around 6,000 clones; approximately 92% occur once, and the top ten carry 20% to 25%.

The sequencing input was naive CD8+ T cells sorted from blood. The chain uses TRBV11-3 and TRBJ2-1; D is ambiguous. The sequence was collected from a man between 45 and 60 years old with hepatitis C virus infection. CDR3 bases: TGTGCCAGCAGCCATCGTAGCCGCTACAATGAGCAGTTCTTC. It is translated as CASSHRSRYNEQFF.